Reported below is one T cell receptor (beta chain). V was pared by 1 base and J by 9 bases, with 7 bases between. CDR1 and CDR2 (germline): LNHDA, SQIVND (reference sequence). The CDR3 extends over 13 amino acids. The sample originates from a study of shared clonotypes between healthy human individuals. Only in-frame clones appear in the TCRdb table, and some are missing; sequencing was by immunoSEQ multiplex PCR. The sample consists of some 480,000 clones, approximately 79% of them appearing once. The V and J genes are TRBV19 and TRBJ1-6; D is uncertain. The sample was PBMCs. The TCR comes from a woman aged 40-49 years in good health. Some clones in this sample may be carry-over from other donors' samples. The DNA of the CDR3 is TGTGCCAGTAGTATAGGGGTGCGTTCACCCCTCCACTTT. This gives the protein CASSIGVRSPLHF.